Following are 8 T cell receptor beta chains from one sample sequenced in a study of cytomegalovirus exposure and HLA in healthy donors. PCR primers comprised 60 Vbeta and 13 Jbeta primers. Profiled with immunoSEQ multiplex PCR; TCRdb holds only in-frame clones, not every one. The sample lists about 64,000 clones, over 75% occurring once. Sequencing was done on a sample of PBMCs. The source is a male donor in good health and CMV-seropositive.

In nucleotides, the CDR3 is TGTGCCAGCAGCCCCGGGATCCAAGAGACCCAGTACTTC. It codes for CASSPGIQETQYF. The rearrangement uses TRBV7-8 and TRBJ2-5, with D possibly TRBD2 on 5 matching bases. This CDR3 spans 13 amino acids. Per the germline V gene, CDR1 is SGHVS and CDR2 is FQNEAQ. V was pared by 5 bases and J by 1 base, with 8 bases between.

The chain employs TRBV9 and TRBJ2-7; possible D gene TRBD2, 6 bases. V gave up 0 bases and J gave up 2 bases, with 9 bases separating them. Germline loops: CDR1 SGDLS, CDR2 YYNGEE. The CDR3 runs to 14 residues. The CDR3 sequence is CASSVGGGAYEQYF. In DNA, the CDR3 is TGTGCCAGCAGCGTAGGTGGAGGGGCCTACGAGCAGTACTTC.

The rearrangement uses TRBV5-1 and TRBJ1-1; 12 nucleotides align to TRBD1. V dropped 4 bases and J dropped 5; count of bases not matched to a gene: 6. CDR1 SGHRS and CDR2 YFSETQ come from the germline V gene. There are 15 residues in the CDR3. DNA for the CDR3: TGCGCCAGCAGCCCGGGACAGGGGGCTGGGACTGAAGCTTTCTTT. It translates to CASSPGQGAGTEAFF.

This sequence joins TRBV28 and TRBJ2-5, with 7 bases matching TRBD1. The junction had 10 bases not matched to a gene; V was cut back by 5 bases and J by 4 bases. CDR3 size: 15 residues. Germline V gene lookup returns CDR1 MDHEN and CDR2 SYDVKM. Here the CDR3 reads CASSKLQGLGETQYF. CDR3 DNA sequence: TGTGCCAGCAGTAAGCTACAGGGGCTAGGAGAGACCCAGTACTTC.

This clone was seen a handful of times. The J gene is TRBJ1-1, the V gene TRBV4-3; no firm D call. V lost 2 bases to trimming and J lost 1 base, with 11 bases between them. Germline V gene lookup returns CDR1 LGHNA and CDR2 YSLEER. This CDR3 has 15 residues. CDR3 loop: CASSQRSGSNTEAFF. The CDR3 DNA follows: TGCGCCAGCAGCCAAAGATCGGGGTCGAACACTGAAGCTTTCTTT.

The chain recombines TRBV7-9 with TRBJ2-5; D is possibly TRBD1 (6 bases). CDR3 length: 14 residues. Trimming shortened V by 6 bases and J by 0 bases, and 11 bases separated the two germline ends. Germline values: CDR1 SEHNR, CDR2 FQNEAQ (reference sequence). CDR3 DNA: TGTGCCAGCAGGCCCTGGACAGACCAAGAGACCCAGTACTTC. Translating gives CASRPWTDQETQYF.

The gene calls are TRBV19 and TRBJ1-1; 8 nucleotides align to TRBD1. This CDR3 has 14 amino acids. The germline V gene encodes CDR1 LNHDA and CDR2 SQIVND (reference sequence). Trimming at V came to 5 bases and at J to 6 bases, leaving 8 bases not matched to a gene. CDR3 residues: CASSWTGTIPEAFF. The CDR3 DNA sequence: TGTGCCAGTAGTTGGACAGGGACCATACCTGAAGCTTTCTTT.

V gene TRBV30 combines with J gene TRBJ2-2; 8 bases agree with TRBD2. J was trimmed by 6 bases and V by 1 base; bases with no gene match: 4. Germline values: CDR1 GTSNPN, CDR2 SVGIG (reference sequence). The CDR3 consists of 14 residues. CDR3 sequence: CAWSAGGASGELFF. In nucleotides, the CDR3 is TGTGCCTGGAGTGCGGGGGGGGCGTCCGGGGAGCTGTTTTTT.